This is a list of T cell receptor beta chains from one sample in a study of blood T cell repertoires in COVID-19. Libraries were prepared by immunoSEQ multiplex PCR; TCRdb keeps only in-frame clonotypes and omits some of them. The data contain around 280,000 clones, 86% of them singletons. Sequencing input: peripheral blood. The origin of the receptors is a woman in her thirties who had recovered from COVID-19. The CDR3 runs from the conserved cysteine through the conserved F or W. D genes are given only for firm matches. Rows may omit the clone size; those that give it use once, few, many or a size class.

abundance: -
d_gene: TRBD2
v_gene: TRBV28
j_gene: TRBJ2-7
CDR3nt: TGTGCCAGCAGCCCGGGACTAGCATCCTACGAGCAGTACTTC
CDR3aa: CASSPGLASYEQYF

abundance: -
d_gene: -
v_gene: TRBV30
j_gene: TRBJ1-2
CDR3nt: TGTGCCTGCCGGGTAGGGGCCGATGGCTACACCTTC
CDR3aa: CACRVGADGYTF

abundance: -
d_gene: TRBD1
v_gene: TRBV12-3/TRBV12-4
j_gene: TRBJ2-6
CDR3nt: TGTGCCAGCAGCCTCGGACAGGGGAACGTCCTGACTTTC
CDR3aa: CASSLGQGNVLTF

abundance: -
d_gene: TRBD2
v_gene: TRBV28
j_gene: TRBJ2-4
CDR3nt: TGTGCCAGCAGTTGGGAGGGAGAACTAGCCAAAAACATTCAGTACTTC
CDR3aa: CASSWEGELAKNIQYF

abundance: -
d_gene: -
v_gene: TRBV2
j_gene: TRBJ1-5
CDR3nt: TGTGCCAGCAGTGAGGGGAGTGGCAATCAGCCCCAGCATTTT
CDR3aa: CASSEGSGNQPQHF

abundance: -
d_gene: TRBD2
v_gene: TRBV2
j_gene: TRBJ2-2
CDR3nt: TGTGCCAGCACCGCGGGGGGGGGCAACACCGGGGAGCTGTTTTTT
CDR3aa: CASTAGGGNTGELFF

abundance: -
d_gene: -
v_gene: TRBV12-3/TRBV12-4
j_gene: TRBJ2-7
CDR3nt: TGTGCCAGCAGTTTTATATGGCAGGGCGAGCAGTACTTC
CDR3aa: CASSFIWQGEQYF

abundance: few
d_gene: -
v_gene: TRBV7-8
j_gene: TRBJ2-7
CDR3nt: TGTGCCAGCAGCTTAGTAGTGGGCGATAACGAGCAGTACTTC
CDR3aa: CASSLVVGDNEQYF

abundance: -
d_gene: TRBD1
v_gene: TRBV5-6
j_gene: TRBJ2-2
CDR3nt: TGTGCCAGCAGCATCTCGACAGGGGGCAGTTTGGCCGGGGAGCTGTTTTTT
CDR3aa: CASSISTGGSLAGELFF

abundance: -
d_gene: TRBD1
v_gene: TRBV7-8
j_gene: TRBJ2-3
CDR3nt: TGTGCCAGCACCGGGACAGGGGGCCCAGATACGCAGTATTTT
CDR3aa: CASTGTGGPDTQYF

abundance: -
d_gene: -
v_gene: TRBV5-8
j_gene: TRBJ1-4
CDR3nt: TGTGCCAGCAGCCCTCGGACAGTTCTGCAGCTTAATGAAAAACTGTTTTTT
CDR3aa: CASSPRTVLQLNEKLFF

abundance: -
d_gene: -
v_gene: TRBV10-2
j_gene: TRBJ2-5
CDR3nt: TGCGCCAGCAGTGAGTCTCGGAGAGAGACCCAGTACTTC
CDR3aa: CASSESRRETQYF

abundance: once
d_gene: -
v_gene: TRBV5-8
j_gene: TRBJ1-1
CDR3nt: TGTGCCAGCAGCTTGCAGGGCCGGAGTACTGAAGCTTTCTTT
CDR3aa: CASSLQGRSTEAFF

abundance: -
d_gene: TRBD1
v_gene: TRBV2
j_gene: TRBJ1-4
CDR3nt: TGTGCCAGCAGAACCACAGGGGTCGAAAAACTGTTTTTT
CDR3aa: CASRTTGVEKLFF

abundance: -
d_gene: TRBD1
v_gene: TRBV2
j_gene: TRBJ1-1
CDR3nt: TGTGCCAGCAATCAGGGGGTAAACACTGAAGCTTTCTTT
CDR3aa: CASNQGVNTEAFF

abundance: -
d_gene: TRBD2
v_gene: TRBV4-1
j_gene: TRBJ2-7
CDR3nt: TGCGCCAGCAGCCAAGGCGTCGGGGGGGACGAGCAGTACTTC
CDR3aa: CASSQGVGGDEQYF

abundance: -
d_gene: TRBD2
v_gene: TRBV5-4
j_gene: TRBJ2-3
CDR3nt: TGTGCCAGCAGCGGATGGTCTAGCGGGAGTTCAGATACGCAGTATTTT
CDR3aa: CASSGWSSGSSDTQYF

abundance: -
d_gene: -
v_gene: TRBV30
j_gene: TRBJ1-1
CDR3nt: TGTGCCTGGAGCGTGGACGGGGTCTACACTGAAGCTTTCTTT
CDR3aa: CAWSVDGVYTEAFF

abundance: -
d_gene: -
v_gene: TRBV7-8
j_gene: TRBJ2-7
CDR3nt: TGTGCCAGCAGCCCTTCGGTGGGCCACTACGAGCAGTACTTC
CDR3aa: CASSPSVGHYEQYF

abundance: -
d_gene: TRBD1
v_gene: TRBV5-1
j_gene: TRBJ2-5
CDR3nt: TGCGCCAGCAGCTTGGGGACAGGGCTCTTGGAGACCCAGTACTTC
CDR3aa: CASSLGTGLLETQYF

abundance: -
d_gene: -
v_gene: TRBV19
j_gene: TRBJ2-2
CDR3nt: TGTGCCAGTAGTCCCTTCCTGGGGGGTACCGGGGAGCTGTTTTTT
CDR3aa: CASSPFLGGTGELFF

abundance: -
d_gene: -
v_gene: TRBV6-2/TRBV6-3
j_gene: TRBJ1-1
CDR3nt: TGTGCCAGCAGTTTGGGGGGGCCCCCTTCTTTCTTT
CDR3aa: CASSLGGPPSFF

abundance: -
d_gene: -
v_gene: TRBV5-4
j_gene: TRBJ2-1
CDR3nt: TGTGCCAGCAGCAGGGACTCCACTGCCACCGGAAACATGAATGAGCAGTTCTTC
CDR3aa: CASSRDSTATGNMNEQFF

abundance: -
d_gene: -
v_gene: TRBV4-1
j_gene: TRBJ2-7
CDR3nt: TGCGCCAGCAGCCAAGTTCCCCCCACTAGTCCCACCTACGAGCAGTACTTC
CDR3aa: CASSQVPPTSPTYEQYF

abundance: -
d_gene: -
v_gene: TRBV7-9
j_gene: TRBJ2-5
CDR3nt: TGTGCCAGCAGCTTCCTAGCGTCTGAGACCCAGTACTTC
CDR3aa: CASSFLASETQYF

abundance: -
d_gene: TRBD2
v_gene: TRBV2
j_gene: TRBJ2-3
CDR3nt: TGTGCCAGCAGTGTAACACTAGCGGGGACTAGCACAGATACGCAGTATTTT
CDR3aa: CASSVTLAGTSTDTQYF

abundance: -
d_gene: TRBD2
v_gene: TRBV5-1
j_gene: TRBJ2-1
CDR3nt: TGCGCCAGCAGCCCGGGACTAGCGGGAGGGTCCTACAATGAGCAGTTCTTC
CDR3aa: CASSPGLAGGSYNEQFF

abundance: -
d_gene: -
v_gene: TRBV24-1
j_gene: TRBJ2-2
CDR3nt: TGTGCCACCAGCCCCCGCGGCACCGGGGAGCTGTTTTTT
CDR3aa: CATSPRGTGELFF

abundance: -
d_gene: TRBD1
v_gene: TRBV9
j_gene: TRBJ2-2
CDR3nt: TGTGCCAGCAGCCTGGGACAGGGTAGGGCCGGGGAGCTGTTTTTT
CDR3aa: CASSLGQGRAGELFF

abundance: -
d_gene: TRBD2
v_gene: TRBV5-4
j_gene: TRBJ2-7
CDR3nt: TGTGCCAGCAGCTTGGCCAGCGGGGTTGTTTCCGAGCAGTACTTC
CDR3aa: CASSLASGVVSEQYF

abundance: -
d_gene: -
v_gene: TRBV3-1/TRBV3-2
j_gene: TRBJ2-1
CDR3nt: TGTGCCAGCAGCCCCCGCGACAGTCAAAATGAGCAGTTCTTC
CDR3aa: CASSPRDSQNEQFF

abundance: -
d_gene: -
v_gene: TRBV9
j_gene: TRBJ2-7
CDR3nt: TGTGCCAGCAGCGTAGCACAGAACTCCTACGAGCAGTACTTC
CDR3aa: CASSVAQNSYEQYF

abundance: -
d_gene: TRBD1
v_gene: TRBV28
j_gene: TRBJ2-3
CDR3nt: TGTGCCAGCAGTCCACAGCCGGGACAGGGTAGCACAGATACGCAGTATTTT
CDR3aa: CASSPQPGQGSTDTQYF

abundance: -
d_gene: TRBD2
v_gene: TRBV29-1
j_gene: TRBJ2-1
CDR3nt: TGCAGCGTTGAAAGGGGGGCTAGCGGGACCCGTGAGCAGTTCTTC
CDR3aa: CSVERGASGTREQFF

abundance: -
d_gene: TRBD2
v_gene: TRBV6-6
j_gene: TRBJ2-1
CDR3nt: TGTGCCAGCAGTTACTCTGGCGGGAGGGAGCAGTTCTTC
CDR3aa: CASSYSGGREQFF

abundance: -
d_gene: TRBD2
v_gene: TRBV27
j_gene: TRBJ2-1
CDR3nt: TGTGCCAGCAGTCAAGGACTAGCGATAGGAGGTAGTTACAATGAGCAGTTCTTC
CDR3aa: CASSQGLAIGGSYNEQFF

abundance: -
d_gene: -
v_gene: TRBV6-5
j_gene: TRBJ2-2
CDR3nt: TGTGCCAGCAGTTACGGACACGCAACCGGGGAGCTGTTTTTT
CDR3aa: CASSYGHATGELFF

abundance: -
d_gene: -
v_gene: TRBV5-1
j_gene: TRBJ1-1
CDR3nt: TGCGCCAGCAGCCCCCGGGAGATCACTGAAGCTTTCTTT
CDR3aa: CASSPREITEAFF

abundance: -
d_gene: -
v_gene: TRBV19
j_gene: TRBJ1-6
CDR3nt: TGTGCCGCGAGTGAGACAGCAATGGGTTCACCCCTCCACTTT
CDR3aa: CAASETAMGSPLHF

abundance: -
d_gene: TRBD2
v_gene: TRBV7-6
j_gene: TRBJ2-1
CDR3nt: TGTGCCAGCAGCTTATTATTATCCCAGCGGGGGCTAGACAATGAGCAGTTCTTC
CDR3aa: CASSLLLSQRGLDNEQFF

abundance: -
d_gene: -
v_gene: TRBV7-2
j_gene: TRBJ1-6
CDR3nt: TGTGCCAGCAGCCCCGTGGGAGTTAGCTCCTATAATTCACCCCTCCACTTT
CDR3aa: CASSPVGVSSYNSPLHF